Listed below are T cell receptor beta chains from one sample, sequenced in a study of lymphopenia after photon versus proton radiotherapy. TCRdb keeps only in-frame clones here, not all; method: immunoSEQ multiplex PCR. The repertoire holds 75,000 to 95,000 clones, around four fifths seen once, with around 1.5% in the top ten. The source material was peripheral blood, sampled from a patient treated with proton-based radiotherapy. The receptors originated from a man aged 60 to 69 with pancreatic cancer. Each CDR3 is given with its conserved first and last residue. The D gene is left open where the match is weak. For some rows the clone size is stated as once, few or many, or as a class when expanded; others skip it.

>NA|TRBJ2-7|TRBV6-1|14|NA
TGTGCCAGCAAGACCGCAGCGGGTCGCTACGAGCAGTACTTC
CASKTAAGRYEQYF
>NA|TRBJ1-4|TRBV7-3|13|NA
TGTGCCAGCAGCGCAGGGGCTAATGAAAAACTGTTTTTT
CASSAGANEKLFF
>NA|TRBJ2-5|TRBV27|14|NA
TGTGCCAGCAGTTTCCGGGGCGTGGGGGAGACCCAGTACTTC
CASSFRGVGETQYF
>NA|TRBJ2-7|TRBV6-6|14|NA
TGTGCCAGCAGTTACTCGATGCTAGCTTACGAGCAGTACTTC
CASSYSMLAYEQYF
>NA|TRBJ2-7|TRBV7-9|18|TRBD1
TGTGCCAGCAGCTTCCGGGACAGGGGTGAGGGTGGCAACTACGAGCAGTACTTC
CASSFRDRGEGGNYEQYF
>few|TRBJ2-3|TRBV6-5|16|NA
TGTGCCAGCAGTTACCAGGACCCAGCCTTCACAGATACGCAGTATTTT
CASSYQDPAFTDTQYF
>few|TRBJ2-1|TRBV10-2|11|NA
TGCGCCAGCAGCCGAGGGAATGAGCAGTTCTTC
CASSRGNEQFF
>NA|TRBJ1-1|TRBV11-2|16|NA
TGTGCCAGCAGCTTAGATTCGGGAAGGAGGAACACTGAAGCTTTCTTT
CASSLDSGRRNTEAFF
>NA|TRBJ2-5|TRBV5-8|15|NA
TGTGCCAGCAGCCCCGGTGGGCCTAGGGGAGAGACCCAGTACTTC
CASSPGGPRGETQYF
>NA|TRBJ2-2|TRBV2|15|TRBD2
TGTGCCAGCAGGAGCGGGAGGGCCGTCACCGGGGAGCTGTTTTTT
CASRSGRAVTGELFF
>once|TRBJ2-7|TRBV18|15|TRBD1
TGTGCCAGCTCACACCCGGGACAGGGGGCTTACGAGCAGTACTTC
CASSHPGQGAYEQYF
>NA|TRBJ2-5|TRBV6-1|16|TRBD2
TGTGCCAGCAGTGGGTTAGCGGGAGGGGGCGGGGAGACCCAGTACTTC
CASSGLAGGGGETQYF
>few|TRBJ1-1|TRBV4-3|14|NA
TGCGCCAGCAGCCAACAGAGTGGGGACCCTGAAGCTTTCTTT
CASSQQSGDPEAFF
>once|TRBJ1-4|TRBV5-4|17|NA
TGTGCCAGCAGCCCTACAGGCGGCGTTGCAACTAATGAAAAACTGTTTTTT
CASSPTGGVATNEKLFF
>NA|TRBJ2-7|TRBV6-6|13|TRBD1
TGTGCCAGCAAGGGACAGGGGGCTTACGAGCAGTACTTC
CASKGQGAYEQYF
>NA|TRBJ1-1|TRBV30|10|NA
TGTGCCTGGAGTGTACGAGAAGCTTTCTTT
CAWSVREAFF
>NA|TRBJ1-2|TRBV9|15|NA
TGTGCCAGCAGCGTAGGTAGTAGGGGGAACTATGGCTACACCTTC
CASSVGSRGNYGYTF
>NA|TRBJ2-7|TRBV4-3|16|NA
TGCGCCAGCAGCCAAGAAGTCAGCGTCGACTCCTACGAGCAGTACTTC
CASSQEVSVDSYEQYF
>NA|TRBJ2-7|TRBV6-6|14|TRBD1
TGTGCCAGCAGCCCCGGGACAGCCGGCTACGAGCAGTACTTC
CASSPGTAGYEQYF
>NA|TRBJ2-7|TRBV11-3|15|TRBD2
TGTGCCAGCAGCCCCATCTCGACTAGCGACTACGAGCAGTACTTC
CASSPISTSDYEQYF
>NA|TRBJ1-5|TRBV6-1|15|NA
TGTGCCAGCAGTTTATCCCCTGCAGGCAATCAGCCCCAGCATTTT
CASSLSPAGNQPQHF
>few|TRBJ2-7|TRBV7-9|14|NA
TGTGCCAGCAGCTTAGGAAAGGGCTCCTACGAGCAGTACTTC
CASSLGKGSYEQYF
>NA|TRBJ1-5|TRBV28|16|NA
TGTGCCACAGTCCCAATGCAGGTCGGGGGCAATCAGCCCCAGCATTTT
CATVPMQVGGNQPQHF
>NA|TRBJ2-7|TRBV4-1|13|NA
TGCGCCAGCAGTCCAGGGGCCTACTACGAGCAGTACTTC
CASSPGAYYEQYF
>NA|TRBJ2-2|TRBV28|11|NA
TGTGCCAGCAGAACGACCGGGGAGCTGTTTTTT
CASRTTGELFF
>few|TRBJ2-7|TRBV11-3|14|TRBD2
TGTGCCAGCAGCCCCGGGGGGGAGCACCACGAGCAGTACTTC
CASSPGGEHHEQYF
>once|TRBJ2-6|TRBV18|19|TRBD1
TGTGCCAGCTCACTAGGGACAGGGGGCCGTTCTATTGGGGCCAACGTCCTGACTTTC
CASSLGTGGRSIGANVLTF
>NA|TRBJ2-7|TRBV7-9|15|TRBD1
TGTGCCAGCAGCGGTGGGACAGGGCGGTCCTACGAGCAGTACTTC
CASSGGTGRSYEQYF
>NA|TRBJ1-5|TRBV5-1|15|NA
TGCGCCAGCAGCTTGGACAGCCTTCCCAATCAGCCCCAGCATTTT
CASSLDSLPNQPQHF
>NA|TRBJ2-1|TRBV25-1|12|NA
TGTGCCAGCAGCCCGGGGTACAATGAGCAGTTCTTC
CASSPGYNEQFF
>NA|TRBJ2-7|TRBV19|22|TRBD2
TGTGCCAGTAGTATACCCGGAGCCGGGACTAGCGGGAGAAGTGGATTCGGGGTCGAGCAGTACTTC
CASSIPGAGTSGRSGFGVEQYF
>few|TRBJ1-2|TRBV28|14|NA
TGTGCCAGCACGTCCGAGGTGGCGGAACATGGCTACACCTTC
CASTSEVAEHGYTF
>NA|TRBJ2-1|TRBV11-2|15|NA
TGTGCCAGCAGCTTAGATAACCGCTCCTACAATGAGCAGTTCTTC
CASSLDNRSYNEQFF
>NA|TRBJ2-3|TRBV6-5|15|NA
TGTGCCAGCAGTTACGAACGGGGAAGCACAGATACGCAGTATTTT
CASSYERGSTDTQYF
>once|TRBJ1-5|TRBV6-1|14|NA
TGTGCCAGCAGTAATACAGGGATGGGTCAGCCCCAGCATTTT
CASSNTGMGQPQHF
>NA|TRBJ2-7|TRBV18|14|NA
TGTGCCAGCTCACCGTCGACAGGTTCCTCCGAGCAGTACTTC
CASSPSTGSSEQYF
>once|TRBJ2-7|TRBV11-2|15|TRBD1
TGTGCCAGCAGCTTACAGGGACAGGCCCCCTACGAGCAGTACTTC
CASSLQGQAPYEQYF
>NA|TRBJ2-1|TRBV7-2|13|NA
TGTGCCAGCAGCTTAAGGCTAGGAAATGAGCAGTTCTTC
CASSLRLGNEQFF
>NA|TRBJ2-1|TRBV19|14|NA
TGTGCCAGTAGTCCGACTTTGGGGTACCATGAGCAGTTCTTC
CASSPTLGYHEQFF
>once|TRBJ2-3|TRBV18|15|TRBD1
TGTGCCAGCTCACCGACAGGGGCAGGCGCAGATACGCAGTATTTT
CASSPTGAGADTQYF
>NA|TRBJ1-5|TRBV6-1|15|NA
TGTGCCAGCAGTGAAGCGATTCCGGCGTATCAGCCCCAGCATTTT
CASSEAIPAYQPQHF